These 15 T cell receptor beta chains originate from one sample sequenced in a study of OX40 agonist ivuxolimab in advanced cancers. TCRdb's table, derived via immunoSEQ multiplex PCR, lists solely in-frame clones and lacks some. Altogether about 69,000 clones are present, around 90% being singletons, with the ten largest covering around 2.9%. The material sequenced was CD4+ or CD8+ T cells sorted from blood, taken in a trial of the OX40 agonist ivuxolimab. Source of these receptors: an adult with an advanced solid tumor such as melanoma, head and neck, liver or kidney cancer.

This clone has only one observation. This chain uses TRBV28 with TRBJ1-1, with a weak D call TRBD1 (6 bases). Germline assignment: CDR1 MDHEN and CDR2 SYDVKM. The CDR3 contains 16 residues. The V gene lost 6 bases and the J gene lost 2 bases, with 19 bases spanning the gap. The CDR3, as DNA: TGTGCCAGCAGCCTCTGGGCTGGGACACAAAACACTGAAGCTTTCTTT. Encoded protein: CASSLWAGTQNTEAFF.

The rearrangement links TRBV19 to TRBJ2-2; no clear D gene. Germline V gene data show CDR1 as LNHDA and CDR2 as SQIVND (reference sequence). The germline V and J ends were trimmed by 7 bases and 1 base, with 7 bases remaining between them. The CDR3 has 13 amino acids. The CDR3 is CASTERNTGELFF. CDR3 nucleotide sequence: TGTGCCAGTACGGAGCGGAACACCGGGGAGCTGTTTTTT. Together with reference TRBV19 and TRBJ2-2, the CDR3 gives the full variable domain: DGGITQSPKYLFRKEGQNVTLSCEQNLNHDAMYWYRQDPGQGLRLIYYSQIVNDFQKGDIAEGYSVSREKKESFPLTVTSAQKNPTAFYLCASTERNTGELFFGEGSRLTVL.

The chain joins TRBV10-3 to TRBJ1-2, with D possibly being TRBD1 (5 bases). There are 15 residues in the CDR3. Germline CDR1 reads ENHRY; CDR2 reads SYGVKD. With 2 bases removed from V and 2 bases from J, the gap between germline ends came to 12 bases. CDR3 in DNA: TGTGCCATCAGTGAGGATCGGACACCGAACTATGGCTACACCTTC. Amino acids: CAISEDRTPNYGYTF.

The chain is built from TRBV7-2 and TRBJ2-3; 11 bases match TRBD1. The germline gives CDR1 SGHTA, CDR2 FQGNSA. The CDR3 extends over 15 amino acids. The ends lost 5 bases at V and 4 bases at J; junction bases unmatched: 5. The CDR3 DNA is TGTGCCAGCAGCGCCCGGACAGGGGGCGCAGATACGCAGTATTTT. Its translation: CASSARTGGADTQYF.

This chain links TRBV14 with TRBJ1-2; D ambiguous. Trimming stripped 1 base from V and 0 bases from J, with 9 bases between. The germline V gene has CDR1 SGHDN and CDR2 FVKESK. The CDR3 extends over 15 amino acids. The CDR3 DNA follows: TGTGCCAGCAGCCAAGGGAGTTGGACTAACTATGGCTACACCTTC. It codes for CASSQGSWTNYGYTF.

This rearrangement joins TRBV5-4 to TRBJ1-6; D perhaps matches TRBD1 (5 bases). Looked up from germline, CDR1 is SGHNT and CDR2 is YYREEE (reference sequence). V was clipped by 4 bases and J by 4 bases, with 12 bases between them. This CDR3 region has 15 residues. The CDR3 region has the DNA TGTGCCAGCAGCCCCGACGGGGGGTATAATTCACCCCTCCACTTT. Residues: CASSPDGGYNSPLHF.

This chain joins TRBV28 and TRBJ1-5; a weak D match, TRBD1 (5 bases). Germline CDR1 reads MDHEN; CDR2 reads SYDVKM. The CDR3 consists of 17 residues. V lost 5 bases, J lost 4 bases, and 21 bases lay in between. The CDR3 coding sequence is TGTGCCAGCAGTCCCCGGGGGGTGGCAGGCCGAAATCAGCCCCAGCATTTT. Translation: CASSPRGVAGRNQPQHF. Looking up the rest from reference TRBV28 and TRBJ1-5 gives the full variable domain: DVKVTQSSRYLVKRTGEKVFLECVQDMDHENMFWYRQDPGLGLRLIYFSYDVKMKEKGDIPEGYSVSREKKERFSLILESASTNQTSMYLCASSPRGVAGRNQPQHFGDGTRLSIL.

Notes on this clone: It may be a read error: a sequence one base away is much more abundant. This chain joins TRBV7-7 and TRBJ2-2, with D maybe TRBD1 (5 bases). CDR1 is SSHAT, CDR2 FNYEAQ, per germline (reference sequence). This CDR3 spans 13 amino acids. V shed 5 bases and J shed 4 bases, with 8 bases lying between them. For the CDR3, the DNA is TGTGCCAGCAGCCCACAGGTCACCGGGGAGCTGTTTTTT. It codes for CASSPQVTGELFF.

CDR3 DNA sequence: TGTGCCAGTAGTATAGCCGGGACAGCGGTCGACACCTTC. Encoded protein: CASSIAGTAVDTF. The chain joins TRBV19 to TRBJ1-2; TRBD1 agrees at 7 bases. The V segment lost 1 base and the J segment 12 bases; nucleotides outside the gene matches: 8. In germline, CDR1 is LNHDA, CDR2 SQIVND (reference sequence). The CDR3 runs 13 residues.

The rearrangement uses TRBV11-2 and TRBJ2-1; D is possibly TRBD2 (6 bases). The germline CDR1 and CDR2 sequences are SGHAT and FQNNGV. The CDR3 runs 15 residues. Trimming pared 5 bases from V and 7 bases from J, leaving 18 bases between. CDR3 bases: TGTGCCAGCAGCCTGGGGGGAAACAGGTTGAATGAGCAGTTCTTC. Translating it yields CASSLGGNRLNEQFF.

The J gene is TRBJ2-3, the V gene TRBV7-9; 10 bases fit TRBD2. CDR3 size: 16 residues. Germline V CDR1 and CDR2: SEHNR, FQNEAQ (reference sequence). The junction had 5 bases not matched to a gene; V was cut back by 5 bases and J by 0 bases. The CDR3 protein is CASSAYSGGSTDTQYF. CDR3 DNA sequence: TGTGCCAGCAGCGCTTATAGCGGGGGGAGCACAGATACGCAGTATTTT. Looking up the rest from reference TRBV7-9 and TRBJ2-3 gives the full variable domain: DTGVSQNPRHKITKRGQNVTFRCDPISEHNRLYWYRQTLGQGPEFLTYFQNEAQLEKSRLLSDRFSAERPKGSFSTLEIQRTEQGDSAMYLCASSAYSGGSTDTQYFGPGTRLTVL.

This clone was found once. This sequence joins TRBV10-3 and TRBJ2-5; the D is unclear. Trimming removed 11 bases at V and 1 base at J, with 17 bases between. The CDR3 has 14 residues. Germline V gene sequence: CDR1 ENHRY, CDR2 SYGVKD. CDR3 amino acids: CASAFRWGQETQYF. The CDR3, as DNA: TGTGCCTCGGCCTTCCGTTGGGGCCAAGAGACCCAGTACTTC.

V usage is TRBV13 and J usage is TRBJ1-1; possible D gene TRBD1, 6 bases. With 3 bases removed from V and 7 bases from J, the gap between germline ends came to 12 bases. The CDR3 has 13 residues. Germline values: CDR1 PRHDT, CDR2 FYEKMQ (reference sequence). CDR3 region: CASSFRGLGEAFF. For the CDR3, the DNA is TGTGCCAGCAGCTTCAGGGGTTTGGGTGAAGCTTTCTTT. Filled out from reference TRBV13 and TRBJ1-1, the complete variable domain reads AAGVIQSPRHLIKEKRETATLKCYPIPRHDTVYWYQQGPGQDPQFLISFYEKMQSDKGSIPDRFSAQQFSDYHSELNMSSLELGDSALYFCASSFRGLGEAFFGQGTRLTVV.

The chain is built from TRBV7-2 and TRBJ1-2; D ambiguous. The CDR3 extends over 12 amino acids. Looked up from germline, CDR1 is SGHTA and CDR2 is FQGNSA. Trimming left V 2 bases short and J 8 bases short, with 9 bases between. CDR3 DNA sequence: TGTGCCAGCAGCTTATATACCGGAGGCTACACCTTC. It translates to CASSLYTGGYTF.

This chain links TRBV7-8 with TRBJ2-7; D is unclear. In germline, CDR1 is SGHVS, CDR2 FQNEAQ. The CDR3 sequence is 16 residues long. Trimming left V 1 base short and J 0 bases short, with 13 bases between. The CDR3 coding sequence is TGTGCCAGCAGCTTAGGGGCCCGGATGAGCTCCTACGAGCAGTACTTC. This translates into CASSLGARMSSYEQYF.